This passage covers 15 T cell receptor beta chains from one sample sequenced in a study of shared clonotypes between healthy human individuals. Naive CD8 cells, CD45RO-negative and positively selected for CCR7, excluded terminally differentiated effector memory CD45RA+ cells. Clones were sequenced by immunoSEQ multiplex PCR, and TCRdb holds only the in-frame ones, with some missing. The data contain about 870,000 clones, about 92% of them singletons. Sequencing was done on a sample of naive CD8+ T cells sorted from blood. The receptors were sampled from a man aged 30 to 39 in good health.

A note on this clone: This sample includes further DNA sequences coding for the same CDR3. The CDR3 protein is CAISESGTGAYEQYF. In DNA, the CDR3 is TGTGCCATCAGTGAGTCTGGGACAGGAGCCTACGAGCAGTACTTC. V is TRBV10-3 and J is TRBJ2-7, with 8 bases lining up with TRBD1. The junction had 3 bases not matched to a gene; V was cut back by 0 bases and J by 2 bases. Germline CDR1 reads ENHRY; CDR2 reads SYGVKD. This CDR3 comprises 15 residues.

CDR3 DNA: TGCGCCAGCAGCCAAGACCAGCTGCTGAGGGGCTTGTTTTTT. Its translation is CASSQDQLLRGLFF. The chain joins TRBV4-3 to TRBJ2-2; either TRBD1 or TRBD2 may supply D (5 bases each). The CDR3 covers 14 residues. V was clipped by 0 bases and J by 15 bases, with 17 bases between them. Germline V gives CDR1 LGHNA, CDR2 YSLEER.

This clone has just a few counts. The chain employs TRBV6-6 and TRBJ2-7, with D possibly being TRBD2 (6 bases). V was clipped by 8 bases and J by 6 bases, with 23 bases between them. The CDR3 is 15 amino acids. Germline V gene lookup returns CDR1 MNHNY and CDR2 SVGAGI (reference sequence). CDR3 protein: CASLSRAGRPREQYF. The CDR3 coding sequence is TGTGCCAGCCTCAGTCGTGCGGGACGCCCACGCGAGCAGTACTTC.

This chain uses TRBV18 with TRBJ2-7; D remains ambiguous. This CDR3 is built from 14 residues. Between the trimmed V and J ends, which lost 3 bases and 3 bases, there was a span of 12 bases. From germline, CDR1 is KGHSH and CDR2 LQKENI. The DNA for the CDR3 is TGTGCCAGCTCACCCGAAGGGATAGTCTACGAGCAGTACTTC. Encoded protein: CASSPEGIVYEQYF. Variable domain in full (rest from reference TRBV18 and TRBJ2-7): NAGVMQNPRHLVRRRGQEARLRCSPMKGHSHVYWYRQLPEEGLKFMVYLQKENIIDESGMPKERFSAEFPKEGPSILRIQQVVRGDSAAYFCASSPEGIVYEQYFGPGTRLTVT.

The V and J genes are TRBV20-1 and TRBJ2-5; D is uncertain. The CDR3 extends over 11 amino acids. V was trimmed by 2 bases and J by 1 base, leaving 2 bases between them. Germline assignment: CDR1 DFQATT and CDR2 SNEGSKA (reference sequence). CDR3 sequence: CSARIQETQYF. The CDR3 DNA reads TGCAGTGCTAGAATCCAAGAGACCCAGTACTTC.

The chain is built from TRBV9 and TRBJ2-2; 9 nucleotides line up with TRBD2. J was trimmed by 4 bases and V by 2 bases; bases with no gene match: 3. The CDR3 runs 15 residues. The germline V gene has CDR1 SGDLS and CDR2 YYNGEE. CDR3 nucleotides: TGTGCCAGCAGCGTGGGTAGCGGGAGCACCGGGGAGCTGTTTTTT. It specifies CASSVGSGSTGELFF.

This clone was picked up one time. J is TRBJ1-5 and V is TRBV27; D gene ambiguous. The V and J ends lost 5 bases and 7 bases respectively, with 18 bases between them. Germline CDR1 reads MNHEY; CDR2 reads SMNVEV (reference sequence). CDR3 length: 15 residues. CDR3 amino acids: CASSERKPGGQPQHF. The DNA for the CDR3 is TGTGCCAGCAGTGAGAGGAAGCCCGGAGGGCAGCCCCAGCATTTT.

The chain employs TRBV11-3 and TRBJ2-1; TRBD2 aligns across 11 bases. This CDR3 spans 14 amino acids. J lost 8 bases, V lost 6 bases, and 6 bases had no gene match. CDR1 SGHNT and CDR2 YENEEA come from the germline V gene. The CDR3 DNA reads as TGTGCCAGCAGGCTTAGCGGGAGGGCCGATGAGCAGTTCTTC. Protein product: CASRLSGRADEQFF.

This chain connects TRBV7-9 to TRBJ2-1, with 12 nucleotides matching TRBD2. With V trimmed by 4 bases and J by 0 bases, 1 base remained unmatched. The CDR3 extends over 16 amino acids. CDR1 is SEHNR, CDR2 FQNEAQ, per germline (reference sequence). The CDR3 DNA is TGTGCCAGCAGCTCGACTAGCGGGAGCTCCTACAATGAGCAGTTCTTC. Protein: CASSSTSGSSYNEQFF.

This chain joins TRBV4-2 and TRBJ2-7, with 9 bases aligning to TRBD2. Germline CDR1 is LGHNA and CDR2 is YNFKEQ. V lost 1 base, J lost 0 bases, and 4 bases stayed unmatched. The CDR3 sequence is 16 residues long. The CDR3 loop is CASSQVASGTSYEQYF. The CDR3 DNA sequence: TGTGCCAGCAGCCAAGTAGCTAGCGGGACCTCCTACGAGCAGTACTTC.

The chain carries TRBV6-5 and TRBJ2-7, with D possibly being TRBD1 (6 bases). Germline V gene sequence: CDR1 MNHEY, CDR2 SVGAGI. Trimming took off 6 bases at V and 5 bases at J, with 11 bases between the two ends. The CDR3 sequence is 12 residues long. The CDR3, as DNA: TGTGCCAGCAGCGCTACAGGGAACGAGCAGTACTTC. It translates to CASSATGNEQYF.

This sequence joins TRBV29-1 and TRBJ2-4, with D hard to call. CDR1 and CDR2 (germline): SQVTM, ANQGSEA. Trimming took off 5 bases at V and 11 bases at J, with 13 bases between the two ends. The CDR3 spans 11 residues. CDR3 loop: CSVTEMDVQYF. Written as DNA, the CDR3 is TGCAGCGTTACAGAGATGGATGTTCAGTACTTC.

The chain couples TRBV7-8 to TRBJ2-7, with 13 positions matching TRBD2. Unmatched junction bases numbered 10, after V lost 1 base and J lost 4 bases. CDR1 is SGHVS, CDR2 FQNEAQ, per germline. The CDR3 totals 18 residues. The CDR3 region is CASSLEGRTSGRSYEQYF. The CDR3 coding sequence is TGTGCCAGCAGCTTAGAGGGGCGGACTAGCGGGAGATCTTACGAGCAGTACTTC.

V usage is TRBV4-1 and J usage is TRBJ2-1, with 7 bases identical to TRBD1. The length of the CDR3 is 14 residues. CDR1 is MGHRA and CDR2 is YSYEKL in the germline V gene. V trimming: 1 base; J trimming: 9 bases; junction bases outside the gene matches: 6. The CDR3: CASSQVGTDAEQFF. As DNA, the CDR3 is TGCGCCAGCAGCCAAGTTGGGACAGACGCTGAGCAGTTCTTC.

The CDR3 DNA reads TGTGCCAGCAGTTTCTACACAGGGACTGGGGCCAACGTCCTGACTTTC. The encoded protein is CASSFYTGTGANVLTF. This rearrangement joins TRBV28 to TRBJ2-6, with D perhaps TRBD1 (6 bases). This CDR3 has 16 residues. Trimming pared 3 bases from V and 2 bases from J, leaving 11 bases between. The germline V gene has CDR1 MDHEN and CDR2 SYDVKM.